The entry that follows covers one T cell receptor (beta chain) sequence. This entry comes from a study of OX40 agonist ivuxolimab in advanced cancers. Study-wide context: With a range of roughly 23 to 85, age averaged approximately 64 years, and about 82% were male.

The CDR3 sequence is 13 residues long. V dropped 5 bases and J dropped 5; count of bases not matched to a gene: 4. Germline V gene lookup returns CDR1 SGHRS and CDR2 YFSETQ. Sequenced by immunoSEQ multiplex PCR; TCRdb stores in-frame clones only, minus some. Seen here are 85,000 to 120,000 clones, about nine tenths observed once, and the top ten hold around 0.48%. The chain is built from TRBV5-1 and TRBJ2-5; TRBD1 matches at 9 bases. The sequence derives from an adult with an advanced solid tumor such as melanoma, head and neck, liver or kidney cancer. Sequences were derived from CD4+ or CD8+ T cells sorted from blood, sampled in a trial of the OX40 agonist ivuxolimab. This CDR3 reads CASSFGTGETQYF. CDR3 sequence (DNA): TGCGCCAGCAGTTTCGGGACAGGGGAGACCCAGTACTTC.